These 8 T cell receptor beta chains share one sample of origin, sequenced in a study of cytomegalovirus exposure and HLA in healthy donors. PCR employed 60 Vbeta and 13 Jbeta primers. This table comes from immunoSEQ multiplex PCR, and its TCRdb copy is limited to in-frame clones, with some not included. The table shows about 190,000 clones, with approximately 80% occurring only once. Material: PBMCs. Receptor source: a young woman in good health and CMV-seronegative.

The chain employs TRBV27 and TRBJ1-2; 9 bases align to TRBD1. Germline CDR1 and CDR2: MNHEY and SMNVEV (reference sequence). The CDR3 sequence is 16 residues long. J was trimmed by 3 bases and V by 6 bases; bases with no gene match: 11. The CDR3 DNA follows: TGTGCCAGCAGAGGGGACAGGGTGGGCCTCGACTATGGCTACACCTTC. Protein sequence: CASRGDRVGLDYGYTF.

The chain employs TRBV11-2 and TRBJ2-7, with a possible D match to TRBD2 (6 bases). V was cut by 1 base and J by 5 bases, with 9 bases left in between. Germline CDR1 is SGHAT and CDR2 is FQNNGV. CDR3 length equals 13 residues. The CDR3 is CASSLGGRNEQYV. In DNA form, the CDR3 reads TGTGCCAGCAGCTTAGGGGGGAGGAACGAGCAGTACGTC.

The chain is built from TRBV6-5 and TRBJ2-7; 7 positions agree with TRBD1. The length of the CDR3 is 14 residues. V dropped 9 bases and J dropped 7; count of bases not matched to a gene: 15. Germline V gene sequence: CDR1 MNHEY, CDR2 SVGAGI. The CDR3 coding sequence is TGTGCCAGTGCTTGGACAGGCCTCTTCGGGGAGCAGTACTTC. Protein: CASAWTGLFGEQYF.

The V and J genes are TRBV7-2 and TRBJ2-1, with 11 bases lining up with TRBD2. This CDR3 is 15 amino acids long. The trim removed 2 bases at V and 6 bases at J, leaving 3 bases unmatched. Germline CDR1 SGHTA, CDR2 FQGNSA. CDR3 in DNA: TGTGCCAGCAGCTTACTTGGACTAGCGGGCAATGAGCAGTTCTTC. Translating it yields CASSLLGLAGNEQFF. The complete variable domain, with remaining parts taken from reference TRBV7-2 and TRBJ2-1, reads GAGVSQSPSNKVTEKGKDVELRCDPISGHTALYWYRQSLGQGLEFLIYFQGNSAPDKSGLPSDRFSAERTGGSVSTLTIQRTQQEDSAVYLCASSLLGLAGNEQFFGPGTRLTVL.

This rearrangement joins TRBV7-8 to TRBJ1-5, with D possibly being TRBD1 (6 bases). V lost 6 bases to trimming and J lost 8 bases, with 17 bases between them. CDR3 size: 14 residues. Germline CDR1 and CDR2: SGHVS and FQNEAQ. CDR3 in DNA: TGTGCCAGCAGGTCCGACAGGACAAGCGAGCCCCAGCATTTT. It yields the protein CASRSDRTSEPQHF.

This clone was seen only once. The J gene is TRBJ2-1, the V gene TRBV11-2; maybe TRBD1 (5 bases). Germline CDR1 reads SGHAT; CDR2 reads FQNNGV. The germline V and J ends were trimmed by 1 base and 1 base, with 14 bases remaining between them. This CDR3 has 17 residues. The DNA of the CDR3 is TGTGCCAGCAGCTTAGGTCACTGGACACCATCCTACAATGAGCAGTTCTTC. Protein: CASSLGHWTPSYNEQFF.

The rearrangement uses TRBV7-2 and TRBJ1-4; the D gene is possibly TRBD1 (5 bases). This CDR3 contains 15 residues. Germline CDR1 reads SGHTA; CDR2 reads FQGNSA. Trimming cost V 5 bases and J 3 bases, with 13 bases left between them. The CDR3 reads CASSPRQSSNEKLFF. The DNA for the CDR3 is TGTGCCAGCAGCCCCCGACAGAGTTCTAATGAAAAACTGTTTTTT.

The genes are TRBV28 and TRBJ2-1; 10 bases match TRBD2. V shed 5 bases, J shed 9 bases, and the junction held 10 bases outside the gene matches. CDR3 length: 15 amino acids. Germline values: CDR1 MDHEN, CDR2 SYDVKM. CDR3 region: CASSDTSGIFGEQFF. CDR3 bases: TGTGCCAGCAGTGATACTAGCGGGATTTTCGGTGAGCAGTTCTTC.